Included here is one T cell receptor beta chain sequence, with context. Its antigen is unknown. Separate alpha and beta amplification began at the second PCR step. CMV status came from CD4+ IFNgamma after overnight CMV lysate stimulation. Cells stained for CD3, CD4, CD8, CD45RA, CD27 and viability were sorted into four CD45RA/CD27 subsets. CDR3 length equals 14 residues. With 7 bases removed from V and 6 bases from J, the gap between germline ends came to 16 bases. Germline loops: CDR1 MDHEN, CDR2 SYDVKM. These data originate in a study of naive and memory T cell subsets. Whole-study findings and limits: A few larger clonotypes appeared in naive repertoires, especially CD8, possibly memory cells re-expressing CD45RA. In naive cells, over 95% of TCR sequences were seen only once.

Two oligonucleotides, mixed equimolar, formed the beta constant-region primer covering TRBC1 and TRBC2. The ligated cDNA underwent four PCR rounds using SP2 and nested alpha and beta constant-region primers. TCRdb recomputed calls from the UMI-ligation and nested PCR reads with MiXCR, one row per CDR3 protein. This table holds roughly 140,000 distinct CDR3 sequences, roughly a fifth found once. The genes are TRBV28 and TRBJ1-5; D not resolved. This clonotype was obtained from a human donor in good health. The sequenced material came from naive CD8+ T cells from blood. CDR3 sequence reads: CASKYTSPRQPQHF. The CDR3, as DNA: TGTGCCAGCAAATATACATCCCCGCGTCAGCCCCAGCATTTT.